This T cell receptor beta chain is from a study of blood T cell repertoires in COVID-19. Original data processing: Nucleated cell number was recorded as an estimate derived from reference gene primer amplification. The repertoire was sequenced with immunoSEQ multiplex PCR; TCRdb's copy has only in-frame clones and lacks some. D and trimming come from the DNA, and the V and J calls and clone size come from that table. The table includes a few hundred thousand clones, more than 85% detected once. The CDR3 totals 14 residues. V lost 0 bases and J 3 bases, leaving 6 bases between the germline ends. The germline gives CDR1 PRHDT, CDR2 FYEKMQ (reference sequence). Participant ages covered about 18 to 89 years across 24 US areas. Assignments of participants to cohorts depended upon their own reported clinical history. All recovered Cohort 3 donors got two negative PCRs, got clearance, or saw symptom resolution.

This sequence joins TRBV13 and TRBJ1-3; D unresolved. Sequencing input: PBMCs or T cells enriched from blood (not recorded which). This TCR was recovered from a woman aged 25 to 39 who had recovered from COVID-19. The CDR3, as DNA: TGTGCCAGCAGCTTAGGAATTCGTGGAAACACCATATATTTT. Translation gives CASSLGIRGNTIYF. Complete variable domain (other parts from reference TRBV13 and TRBJ1-3): AAGVIQSPRHLIKEKRETATLKCYPIPRHDTVYWYQQGPGQDPQFLISFYEKMQSDKGSIPDRFSAQQFSDYHSELNMSSLELGDSALYFCASSLGIRGNTIYFGEGSWLTVV.